This passage covers 7 T cell receptor beta chains from one sample sequenced in a study of long-term antiretroviral therapy in people with HIV. Version v3.0 of the immunoSEQ assay ran at survey level. Sequencing was performed with immunoSEQ multiplex PCR; in TCRdb, only in-frame clones are kept and a portion is missing. Among approximately 29,000 clones listed, about 94% were seen once. The sample in question was unsorted PBMCs, obtained 6.2 years after starting antiretroviral therapy. These receptor sequences come from a man between 40 and 49 years old with HIV.

The chain is built from TRBV19 and TRBJ1-2; 7 bases are shared with TRBD1. Unmatched junction bases numbered 9, after V lost 6 bases and J lost 8 bases. The CDR3 loop spans 13 amino acids. The germline V gene encodes CDR1 LNHDA and CDR2 SQIVND (reference sequence). The CDR3 DNA is TGTGCCAGTAGCCGACAGGGTTCGCGCGGCTACACCTTC. It is translated as CASSRQGSRGYTF.

The V gene is TRBV6-1, the J gene TRBJ1-2; D may be TRBD1 (5 bases). This CDR3 is built from 13 residues. V was clipped by 1 base and J by 5 bases, with 8 bases between them. Germline V gene sequence: CDR1 MNHNS, CDR2 SASEGT. In DNA, the CDR3 is TGTGCCAGCAGTGAAGGGGGGTTTTATGGCTACACCTTC. This codes for CASSEGGFYGYTF.

The chain carries TRBV7-9 and TRBJ2-1, with D perhaps assigned TRBD1 or TRBD2 (5 bases each). Trimming took off 5 bases at V and 4 bases at J, with 12 bases between the two ends. This CDR3 is built from 14 residues. Looked up from germline, CDR1 is SEHNR and CDR2 is FQNEAQ (reference sequence). The CDR3: CASSPPGRYNEQFF. The DNA for the CDR3 is TGTGCCAGCAGCCCTCCGGGACGATACAATGAGCAGTTCTTC.

This clone was counted once. V and J are TRBV7-6 and TRBJ2-1; D perhaps matches TRBD1 (6 bases). Germline CDR1 is SGHVS and CDR2 is FNYEAQ. The CDR3 is made up of 17 amino acids. The V and J ends lost 5 bases and 4 bases respectively, with 21 bases between them. CDR3 amino acids: CASSLPHRQVSYNEQFF. In DNA form, the CDR3 reads TGTGCCAGCAGCCTGCCACACCGACAGGTGTCGTACAATGAGCAGTTCTTC.

This clone occurred a few times. This chain uses TRBV25-1 with TRBJ1-1, with D perhaps TRBD1 (5 bases). V was clipped by 7 bases and J by 7 bases, with 10 bases between them. The CDR3 sequence is 11 residues long. The V gene's germline CDR1 is MGHDK and CDR2 SYGVNS. CDR3: CASKEGFEAFF. Here the CDR3 DNA reads TGTGCCAGCAAGGAGGGGTTTGAAGCTTTCTTT.

This clone was seen only once. The chain couples TRBV6-5 to TRBJ2-6; D call uncertain. Germline lookup yields CDR1 MNHEY and CDR2 SVGAGI. V shed 0 bases and J shed 3 bases, with 9 bases lying between them. This CDR3 has 16 amino acids. CDR3 loop: CASSYSIAGGANVLTF. The CDR3 bases are TGTGCCAGCAGTTACTCGATAGCCGGTGGGGCCAACGTCCTGACTTTC.

This chain links TRBV30 with TRBJ1-2; D is perhaps TRBD1 (5 bases). CDR1 and CDR2 from the germline V gene are GTSNPN and SVGIG (reference sequence). The ends were cut back, 5 bases at V and 3 bases at J, with 13 bases in the middle. The CDR3 runs 13 residues. CDR3 sequence: CAWDVWGDYGYTF. CDR3 in DNA: TGTGCCTGGGACGTCTGGGGGGACTATGGCTACACCTTC.